This record looks at one T cell receptor (beta chain) sequence and its context. It has no known antigen specificity. Per-base quality was not reported, and no clone a single base away is much larger than it. The sample belongs to a study of response to subunit inactivated influenza vaccine (dated by TCRdb to 2017 to 2018). A note on the overall study: The study used deep quantitative T cell receptor repertoire profiling to track responses to a trivalent subunit inactivated influenza vaccine.

V is cut back by 4 bases and J by 8 bases, with 10 bases in the junction unmatched. CDR1 SQVTM and CDR2 ANQGSEA are derived from the germline V gene. The CDR3, cysteine through phenylalanine, is 14 amino acids long. Only the CDR3 portion is preserved as DNA: 42 bases, with reading frame beginning at the first base. Broad study findings and their caveats: The authors proposed that each seasonal influenza vaccination may bring in only a limited number of new T cells.

Library construction relied on RT-PCR. Instrument used: Illumina HiSeq 2500. Using fastp at Q25 and MiXCR, TCRdb reprocessed the public reads and kept productive beta chains. Each CDR3 protein gets just one entry, which takes the most common genes and DNA from the rows behind it. This sample has 500,000 to 600,000 distinct CDR3 sequences in its table, and 12% to 15% of those were observed once. Together, the top ten hold roughly 11% of the sample. Recombination joined TRBV29-1 with TRBJ2-1; TRBD2 fits 8 bases in the junction. The specimen was PBMCs from blood, collected 11 to 12 days after vaccination. The clonotype originates from a man in his fifties who received an inactivated influenza vaccine. Donor details come from another sample of the same person, matched by shared clones. DNA sequence: TGCAGCGTTGCCCGAGCGGGAGCCGGGGATGAGCAGTTCTTC. It is translated as CSVARAGAGDEQFF.